These T cell receptor beta chains were read from a single sample in a study of cytomegalovirus exposure and HLA in healthy donors. This table comes from immunoSEQ multiplex PCR, and its TCRdb copy is limited to in-frame clones, with some not included. Among under 200,000 clones listed, approximately 79% were seen once. The sample was PBMCs. These receptors all come from a woman aged 40 to 50 in good health and CMV-seronegative. Both conserved end residues are part of each CDR3. D genes are given only for firm matches. Clone size is stated in some rows and not others, as once, few, many or a class when expanded.

v_call,j_call,d_call,clone_size,cdr3_aa,cdr3_nt
TRBV4-3,TRBJ2-6,.,.,CASSHPLSRFSGANVLTF,TGCGCCAGCAGCCACCCATTATCCAGGTTCTCTGGGGCCAACGTCCTGACTTTC
TRBV9,TRBJ2-2,.,few,CASSPRTHANTGELFF,TGTGCCAGCAGCCCCCGTACTCACGCGAACACCGGGGAGCTGTTTTTT
TRBV18,TRBJ2-7,.,.,CASSLTGPWTYEQYF,TGTGCCAGCTCCCTAACAGGGCCCTGGACCTACGAGCAGTACTTC
TRBV18,TRBJ2-5,TRBD2,.,CASSQRPSGSMSETQYF,TGTGCCAGCTCACAACGGCCTAGCGGGAGTATGTCAGAGACCCAGTACTTC
TRBV29-1,TRBJ2-1,TRBD1,once,CSVEDLRGQGARAANNEQFF,TGCAGCGTTGAAGATCTTCGGGGACAGGGGGCGCGGGCAGCTAACAATGAGCAGTTCTTC
TRBV9,TRBJ1-2,TRBD1,.,CASSVDPGGFGYTF,TGTGCCAGCAGCGTAGACCCAGGGGGCTTCGGCTACACCTTC
TRBV9,TRBJ1-3,.,.,CASSVAHGNTIYF,TGTGCCAGCAGCGTAGCACATGGAAACACCATATATTTT
TRBV14,TRBJ2-5,TRBD2,.,CASSQETSGRRETQYF,TGTGCCAGCAGCCAAGAGACTAGCGGGAGAAGGGAGACCCAGTACTTC
TRBV6-6,TRBJ1-3,.,.,CASSYSTGTGNTIYF,TGTGCCAGCAGTTACTCGACGGGGACTGGAAACACCATATATTTT
TRBV9,TRBJ2-1,TRBD2,.,CASSVFRGGSYNEQFF,TGTGCCAGCAGCGTTTTCCGCGGGGGATCCTACAATGAGCAGTTCTTC
TRBV21-1,TRBJ2-7,.,.,CASSISGDPAYEQYF,TGTGCCAGCAGCATCAGCGGGGATCCGGCCTACGAGCAGTACTTC
TRBV30,TRBJ1-5,TRBD1,once,CAWSPGQGPPSGQPQHF,TGTGCCTGGAGTCCCGGACAGGGTCCCCCTTCCGGTCAGCCCCAGCATTTT
TRBV5-1,TRBJ2-5,.,.,CASSLDRVGLQETQYF,TGCGCCAGCAGCTTGGATCGTGTTGGGCTACAAGAGACCCAGTACTTC
TRBV28,TRBJ2-7,.,.,CASSFREQYF,TGTGCCAGCAGTTTCCGCGAGCAGTACTTC
TRBV7-6,TRBJ2-1,.,.,CASSLSGGGSYNEQFF,TGTGCCAGCAGCTTATCGGGGGGCGGCTCCTACAATGAGCAGTTCTTC
TRBV19,TRBJ1-2,.,.,CASRGSNYGYTF,TGTGCCAGCAGGGGCTCTAACTATGGCTACACCTTC
TRBV6-5,TRBJ2-3,TRBD2,.,CAIELAGGGTDTQYF,TGTGCCATTGAACTAGCGGGGGGAGGCACAGATACGCAGTATTTT
TRBV27,TRBJ2-3,.,.,CASSLGRGPDTQYF,TGTGCCAGCAGTTTAGGCAGGGGCCCAGATACGCAGTATTTT
TRBV29-1,TRBJ1-1,.,once,CSVEDSGQRNTEAFF,TGCAGCGTTGAAGATTCGGGACAAAGAAACACTGAAGCTTTCTTT
TRBV10-3,TRBJ1-4,TRBD1,.,CATEAGTADSEKLFF,TGTGCCACCGAGGCAGGGACAGCTGATTCTGAAAAACTGTTTTTT
TRBV7-9,TRBJ2-7,TRBD1,.,CASSLTYGQGAYEQYF,TGTGCCAGCAGCTTAACCTATGGACAGGGGGCCTACGAGCAGTACTTC
TRBV2,TRBJ1-1,.,few,CASSRPGLEAFF,TGTGCCAGCAGTCGTCCGGGATTAGAAGCTTTCTTT
TRBV7-2,TRBJ2-1,TRBD1,.,CASSLDRGYYNEQFF,TGTGCCAGCAGCTTGGACAGGGGTTACTACAATGAGCAGTTCTTC
TRBV7-9,TRBJ1-1,TRBD1,few,CASSSWTGRTFF,TGTGCCAGCAGCTCGTGGACAGGGCGAACTTTCTTT
TRBV9,TRBJ2-2,.,.,CASSAYTNTGELFF,TGTGCCAGCAGCGCTTACACGAACACCGGGGAGCTGTTTTTT
TRBV4-3,TRBJ2-1,TRBD2,.,CASSQGTSGSSYNEQFF,TGCGCCAGCAGCCAAGGTACTAGCGGGAGCTCCTACAATGAGCAGTTCTTC
TRBV30,TRBJ2-5,.,.,CAWSVNIGHGLQETQYF,TGTGCCTGGAGTGTAAATATAGGACACGGACTACAAGAGACCCAGTACTTC
TRBV7-2,TRBJ2-1,TRBD1,.,CASSKTGGSSYNEQFF,TGTGCCAGCAGCAAGACAGGGGGCAGCTCCTACAATGAGCAGTTCTTC
TRBV5-1,TRBJ1-2,TRBD1,.,CASSLGTGSYGYTF,TGCGCCAGCAGCTTGGGGACAGGATCCTATGGCTACACCTTC
TRBV10-3,TRBJ2-5,.,.,CAISVSELETPYF,TGTGCCATCAGTGTAAGCGAACTGGAGACCCCGTACTTC
TRBV21-1,TRBJ2-5,.,.,CASSKGPAGGQETQYF,TGTGCCAGCAGCAAAGGCCCAGCGGGAGGTCAGGAGACCCAGTACTTC
TRBV29-1,TRBJ2-5,.,.,CSVGGVGRQETQYF,TGCAGCGTTGGGGGGGTAGGGCGACAAGAGACCCAGTACTTC
TRBV4-2,TRBJ2-5,TRBD2,.,CASSQEPSGSGPQETQYF,TGTGCCAGCAGCCAAGAACCTAGCGGGAGTGGGCCCCAAGAGACCCAGTACTTC
TRBV19,TRBJ2-3,TRBD2,.,CASSIGLAASTDTQYF,TGTGCCAGTAGTATAGGCCTAGCGGCTAGCACAGATACGCAGTATTTT
TRBV27,TRBJ1-2,.,once,CASSMGQGRRNYGYTF,TGTGCCAGCAGTATGGGTCAGGGTAGACGGAACTATGGCTACACCTTC
TRBV13,TRBJ2-2,.,.,CASSLGGQGRSGELFF,TGTGCCAGCAGCTTAGGTGGGCAGGGAAGGTCCGGGGAGCTGTTTTTT
TRBV6-1,TRBJ1-2,TRBD1,.,CASSERDSSFYGYTF,TGTGCCAGCAGTGAACGGGACAGTAGCTTCTATGGCTACACCTTC
TRBV11-3,TRBJ2-5,.,.,CASSSLRTTQETQYF,TGTGCCAGCAGCTCCCTCAGGACTACACAAGAGACCCAGTACTTC
TRBV6-4,TRBJ1-5,.,few,CASSDSTGNQPQHF,TGTGCCAGCAGTGACTCAACGGGCAATCAGCCCCAGCATTTT
TRBV19,TRBJ2-2,TRBD1,.,CASISGTVNTGELFF,TGTGCCAGTATTTCCGGGACAGTTAACACCGGGGAGCTGTTTTTT
TRBV19,TRBJ1-5,.,.,CASSIVGSQPQHF,TGTGCCAGTAGTATAGTAGGTAGCCAGCCCCAGCATTTT
TRBV5-1,TRBJ2-1,TRBD1,.,CASSLVGTGNAVEQFF,TGCGCCAGCAGCTTGGTGGGGACAGGAAATGCAGTTGAGCAGTTCTTC
TRBV28,TRBJ1-4,TRBD1,.,CASSTHRGRGEKLFF,TGTGCCAGCAGTACCCACAGGGGGCGGGGTGAAAAACTGTTTTTT
TRBV12-5,TRBJ1-1,TRBD1,.,CASGLSTPAGTGGIMNTEAFF,TGTGCTAGTGGTTTGTCGACCCCCGCCGGGACAGGGGGGATCATGAACACTGAAGCTTTCTTT
TRBV6-5,TRBJ1-2,.,.,CASRPANYGYTF,TGTGCCAGCAGGCCAGCTAACTATGGCTACACCTTC
TRBV27,TRBJ1-5,TRBD1,once,CASSLVGGQVGQPQHF,TGTGCCAGCAGTTTAGTCGGGGGACAGGTGGGCCAGCCCCAGCATTTT
TRBV29-1,TRBJ2-7,TRBD2,.,CSVTSGSFDEQYF,TGCAGCGTTACTAGCGGGAGCTTCGACGAGCAGTACTTC
TRBV6-6,TRBJ1-6,.,few,CASSLLGDSSPLHF,TGTGCCAGCAGCTTACTAGGGGACTCTTCACCCCTCCACTTT
TRBV5-6,TRBJ2-5,TRBD2,.,CASSARGEETQYF,TGTGCCAGCAGCGCCCGGGGGGAAGAGACCCAGTACTTC
TRBV6-4,TRBJ1-1,.,.,CASSEGRGREAFF,TGTGCCAGCAGTGAGGGTCGGGGAAGGGAAGCTTTCTTT
TRBV30,TRBJ2-5,.,.,CAWSPSPQETQYF,TGTGCCTGGAGTCCAAGCCCCCAAGAGACCCAGTACTTC